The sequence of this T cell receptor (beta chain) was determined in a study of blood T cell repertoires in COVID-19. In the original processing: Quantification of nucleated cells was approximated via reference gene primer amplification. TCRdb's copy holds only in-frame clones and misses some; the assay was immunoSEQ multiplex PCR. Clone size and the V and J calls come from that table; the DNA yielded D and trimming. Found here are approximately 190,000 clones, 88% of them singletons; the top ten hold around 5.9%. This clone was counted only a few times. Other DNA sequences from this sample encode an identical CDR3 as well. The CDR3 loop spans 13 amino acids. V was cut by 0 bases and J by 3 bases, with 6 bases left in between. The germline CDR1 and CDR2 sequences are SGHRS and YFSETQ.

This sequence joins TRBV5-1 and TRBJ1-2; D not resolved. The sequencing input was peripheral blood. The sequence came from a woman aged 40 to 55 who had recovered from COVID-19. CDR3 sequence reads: CASSLGQYYGYTF. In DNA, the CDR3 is TGCGCCAGCAGCTTGGGGCAGTACTATGGCTACACCTTC.